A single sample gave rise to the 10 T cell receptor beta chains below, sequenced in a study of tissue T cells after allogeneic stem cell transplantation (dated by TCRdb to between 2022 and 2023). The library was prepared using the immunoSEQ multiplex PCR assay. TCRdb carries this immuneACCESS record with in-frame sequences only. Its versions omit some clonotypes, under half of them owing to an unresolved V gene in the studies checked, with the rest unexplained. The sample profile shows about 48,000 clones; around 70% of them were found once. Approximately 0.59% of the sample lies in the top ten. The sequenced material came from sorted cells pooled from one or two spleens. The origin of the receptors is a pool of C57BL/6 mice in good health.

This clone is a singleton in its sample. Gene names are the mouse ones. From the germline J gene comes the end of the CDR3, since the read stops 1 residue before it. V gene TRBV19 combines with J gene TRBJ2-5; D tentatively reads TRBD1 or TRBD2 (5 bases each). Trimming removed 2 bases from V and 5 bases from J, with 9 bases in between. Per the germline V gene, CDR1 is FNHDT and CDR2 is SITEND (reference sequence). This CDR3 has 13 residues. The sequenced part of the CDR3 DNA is TGTGCCAGCAGTATTGGGACGGGAGACACCCAGTAC. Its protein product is CASSIGTGDTQY. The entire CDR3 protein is CASSIGTGDTQYF.

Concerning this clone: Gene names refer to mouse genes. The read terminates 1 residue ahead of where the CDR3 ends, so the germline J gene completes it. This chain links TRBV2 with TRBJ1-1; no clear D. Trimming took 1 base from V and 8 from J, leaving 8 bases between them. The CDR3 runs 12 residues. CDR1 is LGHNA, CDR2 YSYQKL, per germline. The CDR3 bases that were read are TGTGCCAGCAGCCAAGTGGGGAGGGAAGTCTTC. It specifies CASSQVGREVF. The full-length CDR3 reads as CASSQVGREVFF.

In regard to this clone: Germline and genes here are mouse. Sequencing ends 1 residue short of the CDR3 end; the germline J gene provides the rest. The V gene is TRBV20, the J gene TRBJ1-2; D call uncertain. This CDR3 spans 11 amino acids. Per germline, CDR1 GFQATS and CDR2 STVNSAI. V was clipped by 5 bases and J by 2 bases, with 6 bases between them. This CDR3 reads CGASHNSDYTF. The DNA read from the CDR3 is TGTGGTGCTTCCCATAACTCCGACTACACC.

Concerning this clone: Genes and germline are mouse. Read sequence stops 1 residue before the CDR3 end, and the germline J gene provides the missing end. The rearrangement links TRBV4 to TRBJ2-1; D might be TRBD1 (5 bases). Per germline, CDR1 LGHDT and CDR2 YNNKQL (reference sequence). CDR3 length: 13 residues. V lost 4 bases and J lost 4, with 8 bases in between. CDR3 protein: CASSFQGYAEQFF. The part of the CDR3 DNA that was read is TGTGCCAGCAGCTTTCAGGGTTATGCTGAGCAGTTC.

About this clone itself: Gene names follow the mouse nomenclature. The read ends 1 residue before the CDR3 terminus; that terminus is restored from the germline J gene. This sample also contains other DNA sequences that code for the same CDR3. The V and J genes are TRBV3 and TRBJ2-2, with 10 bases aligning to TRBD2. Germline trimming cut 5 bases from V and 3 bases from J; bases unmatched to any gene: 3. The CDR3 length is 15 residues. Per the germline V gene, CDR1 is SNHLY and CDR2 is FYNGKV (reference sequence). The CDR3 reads CASSRTGGDTGQLYF. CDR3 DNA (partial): TGTGCCAGCAGCAGGACTGGGGGAGACACCGGGCAGCTCTAC.

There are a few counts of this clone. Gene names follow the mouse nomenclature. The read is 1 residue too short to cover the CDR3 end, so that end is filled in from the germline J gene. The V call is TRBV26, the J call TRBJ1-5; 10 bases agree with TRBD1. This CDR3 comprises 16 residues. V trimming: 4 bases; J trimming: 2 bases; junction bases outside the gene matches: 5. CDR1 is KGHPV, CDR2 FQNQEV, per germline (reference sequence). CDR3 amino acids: CASSPRDRGDNQAPLF. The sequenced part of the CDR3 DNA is TGTGCCAGCAGTCCCCGGGACAGGGGAGACAACCAGGCTCCGCTT.

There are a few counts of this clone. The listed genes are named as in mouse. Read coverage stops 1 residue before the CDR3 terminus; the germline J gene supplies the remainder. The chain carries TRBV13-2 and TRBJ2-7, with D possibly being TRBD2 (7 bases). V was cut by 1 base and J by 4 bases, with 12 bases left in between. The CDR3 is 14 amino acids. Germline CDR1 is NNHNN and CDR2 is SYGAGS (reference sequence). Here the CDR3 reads CASGDSGGPYEQYF. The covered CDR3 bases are TGTGCCAGCGGTGATAGTGGGGGGCCTTATGAACAGTAC.

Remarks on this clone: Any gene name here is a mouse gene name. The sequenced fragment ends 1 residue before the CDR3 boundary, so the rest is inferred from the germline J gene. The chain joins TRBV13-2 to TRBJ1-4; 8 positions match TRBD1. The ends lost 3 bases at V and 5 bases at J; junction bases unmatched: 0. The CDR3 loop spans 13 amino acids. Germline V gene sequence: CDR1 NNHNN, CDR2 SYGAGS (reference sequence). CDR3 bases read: TGTGCCAGCGGTGGGACAGGGAACGAAAGATTATTT. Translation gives CASGGTGNERLF. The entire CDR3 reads CASGGTGNERLFF.

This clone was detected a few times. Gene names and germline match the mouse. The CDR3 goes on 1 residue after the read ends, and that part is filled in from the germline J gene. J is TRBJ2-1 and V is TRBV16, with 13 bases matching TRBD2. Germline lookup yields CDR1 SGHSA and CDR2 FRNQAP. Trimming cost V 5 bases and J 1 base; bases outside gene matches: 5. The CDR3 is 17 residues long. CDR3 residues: CASSPRDWGGNYAEQFF. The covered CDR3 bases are TGTGCAAGCAGCCCCCGGGACTGGGGGGGGAACTATGCTGAGCAGTTC.

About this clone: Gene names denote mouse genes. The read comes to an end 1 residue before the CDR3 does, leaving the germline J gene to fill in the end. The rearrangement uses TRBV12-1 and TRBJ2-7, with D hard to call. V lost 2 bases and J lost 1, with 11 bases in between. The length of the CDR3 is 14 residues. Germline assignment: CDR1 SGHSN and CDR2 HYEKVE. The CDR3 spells CASSPRTKSYEQYF. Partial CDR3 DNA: TGTGCCAGCTCTCCTAGGACCAAATCCTATGAACAGTAC.